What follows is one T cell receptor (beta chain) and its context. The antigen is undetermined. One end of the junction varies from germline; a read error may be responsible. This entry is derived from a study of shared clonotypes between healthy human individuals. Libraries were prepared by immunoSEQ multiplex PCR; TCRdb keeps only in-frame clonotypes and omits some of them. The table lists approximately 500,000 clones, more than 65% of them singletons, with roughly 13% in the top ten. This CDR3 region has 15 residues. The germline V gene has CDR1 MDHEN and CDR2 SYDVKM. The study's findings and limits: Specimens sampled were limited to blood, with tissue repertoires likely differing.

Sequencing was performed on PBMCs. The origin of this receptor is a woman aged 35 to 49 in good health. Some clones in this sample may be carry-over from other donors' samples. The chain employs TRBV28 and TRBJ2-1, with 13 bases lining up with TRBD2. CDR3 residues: CAGRQGLAGRNEQFF. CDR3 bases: TGTGCCGGCAGGCAGGGACTAGCGGGACGGAATGAGCAGTTCTTC.